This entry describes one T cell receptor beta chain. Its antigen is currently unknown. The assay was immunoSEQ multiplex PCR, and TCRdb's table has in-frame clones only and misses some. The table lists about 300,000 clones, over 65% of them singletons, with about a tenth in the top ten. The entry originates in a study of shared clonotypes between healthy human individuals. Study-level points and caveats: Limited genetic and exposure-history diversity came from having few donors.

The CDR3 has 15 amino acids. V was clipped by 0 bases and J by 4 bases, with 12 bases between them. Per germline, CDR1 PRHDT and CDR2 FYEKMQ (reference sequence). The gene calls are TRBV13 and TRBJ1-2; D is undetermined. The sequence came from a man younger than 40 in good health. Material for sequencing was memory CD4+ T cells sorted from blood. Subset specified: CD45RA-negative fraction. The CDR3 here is CASSLGTVGPYGYTF. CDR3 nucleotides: TGTGCCAGCAGCTTAGGAACAGTTGGACCCTATGGCTACACCTTC.